Listed below are T cell receptor beta chains from one sample, sequenced in a study of cytomegalovirus exposure and HLA in healthy donors. Produced via immunoSEQ multiplex PCR; TCRdb's table is partial and in-frame only. The sample has some 130,000 clones; over 70% are singletons. The sequencing sample was made of PBMCs. The receptor source for this set is a woman aged 55-70 years in good health and CMV-seropositive. Each CDR3 is given with its conserved first and last residue. Each record gives: V gene, clone size, CDR3 length, J gene, D gene, CDR3 DNA, CDR3 protein. The D gene is left open where the match is weak. The size entry is marked missing in some rows and otherwise reads once, few, many or a size class.

>TRBV18|.|15|TRBJ1-5|.
TGTGCCAGCTCACCAACAGCTCGAAGCAATCAGCCCCAGCATTTT
CASSPTARSNQPQHF
>TRBV5-8|.|15|TRBJ2-5|.
TGTGCCAGCAGCGTGCCCGGTATAGGGAGAGAGACCCAGTACTTC
CASSVPGIGRETQYF
>TRBV27|.|9|TRBJ2-4|.
TGTGCCAGCAGTGTTCCGCGGTACTTC
CASSVPRYF
>TRBV7-9|few|11|TRBJ1-1|.
TGTGCCAGCACGCCCCTAAGCGAAGCTTTCTTT
CASTPLSEAFF
>TRBV7-9|.|15|TRBJ1-5|.
TGTGCCAGCAGCTTAGTCGGGATTAGCAATCAGCCCCAGCATTTT
CASSLVGISNQPQHF
>TRBV4-1|.|12|TRBJ2-2|.
TGCGCCAGCAGCCATGAGATCGGGGAGCTGTTTTTT
CASSHEIGELFF
>TRBV2|once|15|TRBJ1-5|.
TGTGCCAGCAGGGACAGAGATAGCGGCAATCAGCCCCAGCATTTT
CASRDRDSGNQPQHF
>TRBV19|.|15|TRBJ2-5|TRBD2
TGTGCCAGTAGCAGCCTGTCTAGCGGCCAAGAGACCCAGTACTTC
CASSSLSSGQETQYF
>TRBV7-2|.|14|TRBJ2-3|.
TGTGCCAGCAGCTTGGGGCCAGCTACAGATACGCAGTATTTT
CASSLGPATDTQYF
>TRBV5-1|.|15|TRBJ2-7|.
TGCGCCAGCAGCTTGGTGGGACTCGCGATAGACGAGCAGTACTTC
CASSLVGLAIDEQYF
>TRBV6-6|few|15|TRBJ1-1|.
TGTGCCAGCAGTTACTCCTCCTCGCCGGGAACTGAAGCTTTCTTT
CASSYSSSPGTEAFF
>TRBV6-5|.|15|TRBJ2-2|.
TGTGCCAGCAGTTACTCGCAGGGGAGAACCGGGGAGCTGTTTTTT
CASSYSQGRTGELFF
>TRBV29-1|few|11|TRBJ1-2|.
TGCAGCGTTGTGACAGGCTATGGCTACACCTTC
CSVVTGYGYTF
>TRBV9|.|13|TRBJ1-5|.
TGTGCCAGCAGCGTAGGGGCTGGGCAGCCCCAGCATTTT
CASSVGAGQPQHF